This T cell receptor (beta chain) was identified in a study of cytomegalovirus exposure and HLA in healthy donors. Study-wide results and caveats: Later analysis associated a missense DCLRE1C variant with TCR beta V- and J-gene trimming. Relative to the approximately 700-donor mean, N-insertions were reportedly fewer in an Asian-associated ancestry cluster in a later analysis.

On this clone itself: The antigen is not known.

Germline loops: CDR1 KGHSH, CDR2 LQKENI. Losses at the gene ends were 3 bases for V and 2 bases for J; bases not matched to a gene: 9. This CDR3 has 16 amino acids. With 60 Vbeta and 13 Jbeta primers, the PCR was carried out. The data were produced by immunoSEQ multiplex PCR, yet TCRdb's version contains in-frame clones alone and is incomplete. The sample includes 130,000 to 150,000 clones, about 80% seen only once; the top ten take around 10%. The chain combines TRBV18 with TRBJ2-5; TRBD2 agrees at 7 bases. Sequencing was done on a sample of PBMCs. This TCR came from a woman in her fifties or sixties in good health and CMV-seropositive. The CDR3 protein is CASSPPGLVPQETQYF. As DNA, the CDR3 is TGTGCCAGCTCACCCCCCGGACTAGTTCCACAAGAGACCCAGTACTTC. The entire variable domain, with the rest obtained from reference TRBV18 and TRBJ2-5, is as follows: NAGVMQNPRHLVRRRGQEARLRCSPMKGHSHVYWYRQLPEEGLKFMVYLQKENIIDESGMPKERFSAEFPKEGPSILRIQQVVRGDSAAYFCASSPPGLVPQETQYFGPGTRLLVL.